The 19 T cell receptor beta chains presented below share a single source sample, sequenced in a study of Ad26.COV2.S vaccination and SARS-CoV-2 variants. Clones were sequenced by immunoSEQ multiplex PCR, and TCRdb holds only the in-frame ones, with some missing. Of 43,000 or so clones in the sample, approximately 80% were seen once. The input for sequencing was peripheral blood, taken after recovery from COVID-19. These receptors were collected from a human donor who had recovered from COVID-19.

The chain recombines TRBV6-5 with TRBJ2-7; TRBD1 matches 9 bases. The CDR3 runs to 15 residues. Per the germline V gene, CDR1 is MNHEY and CDR2 is SVGAGI. J gave up 6 bases and V 6 bases, and 12 bases lay outside the gene matches. The CDR3 reads CASSVGQGLSGEQYV. CDR3 nucleotide sequence: TGTGCCAGCAGCGTGGGACAGGGACTCTCTGGCGAGCAGTACGTC.

The chain carries TRBV13 and TRBJ2-2, with D perhaps matching TRBD1 (6 bases). The CDR3 is 14 amino acids. CDR1 and CDR2 (germline): PRHDT, FYEKMQ (reference sequence). Trimming shortened V by 0 bases and J by 5 bases, and 7 bases separated the two germline ends. The CDR3, as DNA: TGTGCCAGCAGCTTAGGCAGGGGTACCGGGGAGCTGTTTTTT. Translated: CASSLGRGTGELFF.

The chain combines TRBV9 with TRBJ2-2; 11 positions agree with TRBD1. This CDR3 region has 17 residues. V was clipped by 4 bases and J by 4 bases; unmatched bases: 9. Germline loops: CDR1 SGDLS, CDR2 YYNGEE. The CDR3 loop is CASSKYSGQGVTGELFF. In nucleotides, the CDR3 is TGTGCCAGCAGCAAGTACTCGGGACAGGGGGTCACCGGGGAGCTGTTTTTT.

CDR3: CASSFTPGLTDTQYF. The CDR3 nucleotides are TGCGCCAGCAGCTTCACTCCGGGACTCACAGATACGCAGTATTTT. The J gene is TRBJ2-3, the V gene TRBV5-1; weak D call: TRBD2 (6 bases). The germline V and J ends were trimmed by 2 bases and 2 bases, with 12 bases remaining between them. The CDR3 is 15 residues long. Germline V gene lookup returns CDR1 SGHRS and CDR2 YFSETQ.

V is TRBV7-6 and J is TRBJ2-3; D uncertain. Trimming stripped 2 bases from V and 5 bases from J, with 8 bases between. Looked up from germline, CDR1 is SGHVS and CDR2 is FNYEAQ. The CDR3 covers 13 residues. CDR3 amino acids: CASSLILRDTQYF. The CDR3 nucleotides are TGTGCCAGCAGCTTAATCTTGAGAGATACGCAGTATTTT.

The chain couples TRBV5-1 to TRBJ2-5, with 9 nucleotides matching TRBD2. Trimming cost V 4 bases and J 5 bases; bases outside gene matches: 12. Per germline, CDR1 SGHRS and CDR2 YFSETQ. This CDR3 has 16 amino acids. The CDR3 nucleotides read TGCGCCAGCAGCAGCCGCCCTAGCGGGAAATCCGAGACCCAGTACTTC. Its translation: CASSSRPSGKSETQYF.

This clone was recorded only once. The chain couples TRBV2 to TRBJ1-1, with D perhaps TRBD1 (5 bases). V lost 1 base, J lost 1 base, and 7 bases lay in between. Per germline, CDR1 SNHLY and CDR2 FYNNEI. The CDR3 extends over 14 amino acids. CDR3 DNA: TGTGCCAGCAGTGAAGGGGGGGGGAACACTGAAGCTTTCTTT. Translating gives CASSEGGGNTEAFF.

The gene calls are TRBV5-1 and TRBJ1-3; D is ambiguous. Germline CDR1 SGHRS, CDR2 YFSETQ. The ends were cut back, 0 bases at V and 0 bases at J, with 10 bases in the middle. This CDR3 is 16 amino acids long. As DNA, the CDR3 is TGCGCCAGCAGCTTGGGGCAGGCCTTCTCTGGAAACACCATATATTTT. Protein: CASSLGQAFSGNTIYF.

This clone has more than one count but fewer than ten. The genes are TRBV24-1 and TRBJ2-3, with D tentatively TRBD2 (5 bases). The CDR3 spans 14 residues. Germline V gives CDR1 KGHDR, CDR2 SFDVKD. With 5 bases removed from V and 2 bases from J, the gap between germline ends came to 10 bases. CDR3 sequence (DNA): TGTGCCACCAGTGGACGGGGAGCCACAGATACGCAGTATTTT. This gives the protein CATSGRGATDTQYF.

The CDR3, as DNA: TGTGCCAGCTCACTAAAATCCGGGACAGGGATTAGCGGGGGCTACAATGAGCAGTTCTTC. This codes for CASSLKSGTGISGGYNEQFF. This sequence joins TRBV18 and TRBJ2-1; D assignment may be TRBD1 or TRBD2 (9 bases each). Germline loops: CDR1 KGHSH, CDR2 LQKENI. The V end was cut by 4 bases, the J end by 3 bases, with 28 bases between. The length of the CDR3 is 20 residues.

The chain uses TRBV19 and TRBJ2-7, with 7 bases matching TRBD1. This CDR3 is 14 amino acids long. Unmatched junction bases numbered 12, after V lost 11 bases and J lost 2 bases. Germline V gene sequence: CDR1 LNHDA, CDR2 SQIVND (reference sequence). The chain's CDR3 is CALTHRDRAYEQYF. Here the CDR3 DNA reads TGTGCCTTAACACACCGGGACAGAGCCTACGAGCAGTACTTC.

This clone has only one observation. V gene TRBV28 combines with J gene TRBJ2-3; D is possibly TRBD1 (5 bases). Trimming left V 6 bases short and J 1 base short, with 17 bases between. The CDR3 has 16 residues. Germline V gene data show CDR1 as MDHEN and CDR2 as SYDVKM. CDR3 amino acids: CASRPQGAVRTDTQYF. The CDR3 DNA follows: TGTGCCAGCAGGCCCCAAGGGGCCGTACGCACAGATACGCAGTATTTT.

This clone was seen only a few times. The chain links TRBV5-1 to TRBJ2-4; 7 bases fit TRBD2. Germline-derived CDR1 and CDR2 are SGHRS and YFSETQ. The CDR3 consists of 12 residues. V shed 7 bases, J shed 7 bases, and the junction held 5 bases outside the gene matches. The CDR3 bases are TGCGCCAGCCACGGGGGGTCCAACATTCAGTACTTC. It translates to CASHGGSNIQYF. Supplemented by reference TRBV5-1 and TRBJ2-4, the full variable domain reads KAGVTQTPRYLIKTRGQQVTLSCSPISGHRSVSWYQQTPGQGLQFLFEYFSETQRNKGNFPGRFSGRQFSNSRSEMNVSTLELGDSALYLCASHGGSNIQYFGAGTRLSVL.

The V gene is TRBV29-1, the J gene TRBJ2-1; the match to TRBD1 covers 12 bases. V shed 7 bases, J shed 8 bases, and the junction held 6 bases outside the gene matches. The CDR3 spans 13 residues. Germline V CDR1 and CDR2: SQVTM, ANQGSEA. Written as DNA, the CDR3 is TGCAGCGGCGCCGGGACAGGGGGCCATGAGCAGTTCTTC. Encoded protein: CSGAGTGGHEQFF.

This clone appeared once. The V gene is TRBV5-8, the J gene TRBJ2-5; tentatively, D is TRBD1 (6 bases). Germline values: CDR1 SGHTS, CDR2 YDEGEE. The V end lost 1 base, the J end lost 6 bases, and 10 bases lay between the germline ends. The CDR3 extends over 13 amino acids. The CDR3 DNA reads as TGTGCCAGCAGCTTGACAGGGTTCCAGACCCAGTACTTC. Its protein is CASSLTGFQTQYF.

The V call is TRBV19, the J call TRBJ1-3; 10 bases map to TRBD1. V lost 4 bases, J lost 8 bases, and 11 bases stayed unmatched. CDR1 and CDR2 (germline): LNHDA, SQIVND (reference sequence). The CDR3 contains 16 residues. The CDR3 reads CASSTRQGAFTHTIYF. DNA for the CDR3: TGTGCCAGTAGTACACGACAGGGGGCCTTTACACACACCATATATTTT.

V is TRBV6-1 and J is TRBJ2-1, with 8 bases fitting TRBD2. V shed 1 base and J 0 bases; nucleotides not matched to a gene: 8. The CDR3 is 18 residues long. Germline V gene lookup returns CDR1 MNHNS and CDR2 SASEGT. The CDR3 DNA sequence: TGTGCCAGCAGTGAAGGGGCTAGCGGGTGGGCCTCCTACAATGAGCAGTTCTTC. Its protein is CASSEGASGWASYNEQFF.

This chain connects TRBV2 to TRBJ2-5; 7 bases are a match to TRBD1. Germline CDR1 SNHLY, CDR2 FYNNEI. J lost 0 bases, V lost 5 bases, and 6 bases had no gene match. This CDR3 contains 15 residues. The chain's CDR3 is CASSRGTDYQETQYF. The CDR3 DNA sequence: TGTGCCAGCAGTAGGGGGACAGACTACCAAGAGACCCAGTACTTC.

Details on this clone: Other DNA sequences in the sample encode the same CDR3. This chain links TRBV19 with TRBJ1-4, with 10 bases aligning to TRBD1. Germline values: CDR1 LNHDA, CDR2 SQIVND (reference sequence). Unmatched junction bases numbered 9, after V lost 8 bases and J lost 6 bases. CDR3 length: 15 residues. CDR3 nucleotide sequence: TGTGCCAGTTCTATCGACAGGGGGCCTGATGAAAAACTGTTTTTT. Its protein product is CASSIDRGPDEKLFF.